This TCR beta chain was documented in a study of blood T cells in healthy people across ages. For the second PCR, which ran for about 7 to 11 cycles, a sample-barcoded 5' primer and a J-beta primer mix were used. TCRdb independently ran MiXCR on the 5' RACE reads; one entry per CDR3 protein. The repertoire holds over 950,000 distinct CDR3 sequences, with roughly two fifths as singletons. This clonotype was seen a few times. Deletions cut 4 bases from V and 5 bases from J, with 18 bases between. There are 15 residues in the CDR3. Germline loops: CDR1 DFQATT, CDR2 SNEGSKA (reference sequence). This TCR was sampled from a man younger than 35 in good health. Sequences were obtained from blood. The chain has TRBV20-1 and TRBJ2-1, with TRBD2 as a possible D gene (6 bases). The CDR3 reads CSAKSGGASNNEQFF. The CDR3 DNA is TGCAGTGCTAAATCCGGCGGGGCTTCGAACAATGAGCAGTTCTTC.